The 27 T cell receptor beta chains listed next were all sequenced from one sample in a study of T cell responses to AZD1222 COVID-19 vaccine. Sequencing used immunoSEQ multiplex PCR; TCRdb keeps in-frame clones, though not all of them. Of 120,000 or so clones detected, about 90% appear once; the ten largest clones hold almost 5.5%. This sample comprised peripheral blood, obtained on day 0 of AZD1222 vaccination. The receptors stem from an adult in good health.

Only one count was recorded for this clone. The CDR3 coding sequence is TGTGCCAGCAGTTACCTTACCCCGGCGTCCCATGAGCAGTTCTTC. Translating gives CASSYLTPASHEQFF. The rearrangement links TRBV6-5 to TRBJ2-1; D gene ambiguous. The V and J ends lost 2 bases and 8 bases respectively, with 16 bases between them. CDR1 is MNHEY, CDR2 SVGAGI, per germline. The CDR3 is 15 residues long.

V is TRBV18 and J is TRBJ1-2, with TRBD1 matching 8 bases. This CDR3 spans 15 amino acids. V dropped 5 bases and J dropped 4; count of bases not matched to a gene: 9. Germline values: CDR1 KGHSH, CDR2 LQKENI. The CDR3 DNA reads TGTGCCAGCTCAGAAGGTCAGGGGGCAATCTATGGCTACACCTTC. It encodes CASSEGQGAIYGYTF.

The CDR3 loop is CASSIGSGVGNQPQHF. Written as DNA, the CDR3 is TGTGCCAGTAGTATAGGTTCCGGGGTTGGCAATCAGCCCCAGCATTTT. The gene calls are TRBV19 and TRBJ1-5, with D hard to call. Germline CDR1 reads LNHDA; CDR2 reads SQIVND (reference sequence). With 1 base removed from V and 2 bases from J, the gap between germline ends came to 12 bases. The CDR3 totals 16 residues.

This clone was detected only once. The V gene is TRBV15, the J gene TRBJ1-1; unclear D gene. Germline CDR1 LNHNV, CDR2 YYDKDF (reference sequence). This CDR3 has 12 amino acids. With 3 bases removed from V and 7 bases from J, the gap between germline ends came to 9 bases. The CDR3 loop is CATSSIRSEAFF. CDR3 sequence (DNA): TGTGCCACCAGCAGCATCCGCAGTGAAGCTTTCTTT.

Concerning this clone: Other DNA sequences in the same sample also yield this CDR3. Written as DNA, the CDR3 is TGTGCCAGCAGCCACCGCCAGGGACGCACAGATACGCAGTATTTT. Its translation: CASSHRQGRTDTQYF. The rearrangement joins TRBV3-1 (or the pseudogene TRBV3-2) to TRBJ2-3, with D possibly called TRBD1 or TRBD2 (5 bases each). V was cut by 3 bases and J by 1 base, with 11 bases left in between. The CDR3 is made up of 15 amino acids. Germline V gene lookup returns CDR1 LGHDT and CDR2 YNNKEL (reference sequence).

The CDR3 nucleotides read TGTGCCAGCAGCGGGGGACGGGCGAACACTGAAGCTTTCTTT. Its protein is CASSGGRANTEAFF. The gene calls are TRBV6-2 or TRBV6-3 and TRBJ1-1; the D gene is possibly TRBD1 (5 bases). Germline lookup yields CDR1 MNHEY and CDR2 SVGEGT. The CDR3 runs 14 residues. V lost 6 bases and J lost 1, with 12 bases in between.

This sequence joins TRBV12-3 or TRBV12-4 and TRBJ2-2; D unclear. The CDR3 spans 13 residues. The V end was cut by 7 bases, the J end by 4 bases, with 10 bases between. The CDR3 protein is CASNPKGTGELFF. The DNA for the CDR3 is TGTGCCAGCAACCCTAAGGGCACCGGGGAGCTGTTTTTT.

The V and J genes are TRBV14 and TRBJ2-1; possibly TRBD1 for D (5 bases). Germline V gene sequence: CDR1 SGHDN, CDR2 FVKESK. Trimming pared 2 bases from V and 6 bases from J, leaving 11 bases between. The CDR3 sequence is 14 residues long. CDR3 region: CASSQPDSLNEQFF. CDR3 DNA sequence: TGTGCCAGCAGCCAACCTGACAGCCTCAATGAGCAGTTCTTC.

The chain is built from TRBV30 and TRBJ1-2; D perhaps matches TRBD1 (5 bases). CDR3 size: 19 residues. V lost 2 bases and J lost 2, with 27 bases in between. Looked up from germline, CDR1 is GTSNPN and CDR2 is SVGIG (reference sequence). This CDR3 reads CAWSKGSYGNSRSNYGYTF. The CDR3 DNA is TGTGCCTGGAGTAAGGGGTCATATGGGAACAGTAGGTCGAACTATGGCTACACCTTC.

The rearrangement joins TRBV2 to TRBJ1-5; perhaps TRBD1 as D (5 bases). CDR1 and CDR2 from the germline V gene are SNHLY and FYNNEI. Trimming pared 6 bases from V and 7 bases from J, leaving 10 bases between. CDR3 length equals 12 residues. The CDR3, as DNA: TGTGCCAGCAGGGACATAGAACAGCCCCAGCATTTT. Amino acid sequence: CASRDIEQPQHF. Complete variable domain (other parts from reference TRBV2 and TRBJ1-5): EPEVTQTPSHQVTQMGQEVILRCVPISNHLYFYWYRQILGQKVEFLVSFYNNEISEKSEIFDDQFSVERPDGSNFTLKIRSTKLEDSAMYFCASRDIEQPQHFGDGTRLSIL.

The rearrangement links TRBV28 to TRBJ2-2; the D is unclear. V lost 2 bases to trimming and J lost 4 bases, with 5 bases between them. The CDR3 runs to 13 residues. Germline CDR1 reads MDHEN; CDR2 reads SYDVKM. The CDR3 region is CASSLGFTGELFF. DNA for the CDR3: TGTGCCAGCAGTTTAGGGTTCACCGGGGAGCTGTTTTTT.

The chain combines TRBV7-3 with TRBJ1-2, with D hard to call. Trimming removed 4 bases from V and 8 bases from J, with 14 bases in between. There are 13 residues in the CDR3. Germline-derived CDR1 and CDR2 are SGHTA and FQGTGA. CDR3 loop: CASSSPTSPGYTF. Here the CDR3 DNA reads TGTGCCAGCAGCTCCCCGACATCCCCGGGCTACACCTTC.

This clone was observed a few times. The chain uses TRBV7-2 and TRBJ1-2; 9 bases line up with TRBD1. Germline trimming cut 5 bases from V and 2 bases from J; bases unmatched to any gene: 3. This CDR3 contains 14 residues. The germline gives CDR1 SGHTA, CDR2 FQGNSA. The CDR3 DNA is TGTGCCAGCAGCCGGGACAGGGTCAACTATGGCTACACCTTC. Translated, it gives CASSRDRVNYGYTF.

The V gene is TRBV10-3, the J gene TRBJ1-2; D might be TRBD1 (5 bases). The V gene lost 6 bases and the J gene lost 6 bases, with 14 bases spanning the gap. CDR1 is ENHRY, CDR2 SYGVKD, per germline. The CDR3 is 13 amino acids. The CDR3 here is CAISYTTDDGYTF. DNA for the CDR3: TGTGCCATCAGCTATACGACAGATGATGGCTACACCTTC.

The rearrangement links TRBV24-1 to TRBJ2-2, with D maybe TRBD2 (5 bases). Between the trimmed V and J ends, which lost 1 base and 0 bases, there was a span of 5 bases. The CDR3 length is 15 residues. Germline V gene data show CDR1 as KGHDR and CDR2 as SFDVKD. DNA of the CDR3: TGTGCCACCAGTGATTTAGCGGCGAACACCGGGGAGCTGTTTTTT. It encodes CATSDLAANTGELFF.

The J gene is TRBJ1-5, the V gene TRBV2, with a tentative D call TRBD1 (6 bases). Per the germline V gene, CDR1 is SNHLY and CDR2 is FYNNEI. V was trimmed by 4 bases and J by 6 bases, leaving 16 bases between them. The CDR3 covers 15 residues. CDR3 DNA sequence: TGTGCCAGCAGTGGTCAGGGGCAAGGGCGTCAGCCCCAGCATTTT. It specifies CASSGQGQGRQPQHF.

The chain employs TRBV28 and TRBJ2-1; 11 positions match TRBD1. Germline CDR1 is MDHEN and CDR2 is SYDVKM. This CDR3 has 17 residues. Losses at the gene ends were 11 bases for V and 6 bases for J; bases not matched to a gene: 18. CDR3 nucleotide sequence: TGTGCCGCCTCGGGACAGGGGGGTAGCGGGAGCTTCAATGAGCAGTTCTTC. This gives the protein CAASGQGGSGSFNEQFF.

The V call is TRBV12-3 or TRBV12-4, the J call TRBJ1-2; D remains unclear. The CDR3 runs to 11 residues. With 5 bases removed from V and 8 bases from J, the gap between germline ends came to 9 bases. The CDR3: CASSASGGYTF. CDR3 coding DNA: TGTGCCAGCAGTGCCTCCGGGGGCTACACCTTC.

The chain links TRBV10-3 to TRBJ1-3; D uncertain. Trimming pared 3 bases from V and 1 base from J, leaving 7 bases between. This CDR3 is built from 14 residues. The V gene's germline CDR1 is ENHRY and CDR2 SYGVKD. CDR3 coding DNA: TGTGCCATCAGTGAATTGGGATCTGGAAACACCATATATTTT. Its protein product is CAISELGSGNTIYF.

V and J are TRBV6-5 and TRBJ2-2, with D perhaps TRBD2 (5 bases). Trimming removed 6 bases from V and 4 bases from J, with 15 bases in between. Germline-derived CDR1 and CDR2 are MNHEY and SVGAGI. The CDR3 is 15 residues long. This CDR3 reads CASREVIPSTGELFF. For the CDR3, the DNA is TGTGCCAGCAGGGAGGTAATCCCCAGCACCGGGGAGCTGTTTTTT.

The genes are TRBV15 and TRBJ2-7; D ambiguous. V was shortened by 1 base and J by 3 bases, with 19 bases between the two germline ends. The germline V gene has CDR1 LNHNV and CDR2 YYDKDF (reference sequence). This CDR3 comprises 17 residues. The CDR3 sequence is CATSRVVGAKYVYEQYF. The CDR3 bases are TGTGCCACCAGCAGAGTGGTAGGAGCAAAATACGTCTACGAGCAGTACTTC.

V usage is TRBV6-5 and J usage is TRBJ2-7, with TRBD2 matching 7 bases. Per the germline V gene, CDR1 is MNHEY and CDR2 is SVGAGI. After removal of 2 bases from V and 5 bases from J, the junction contained 3 bases not matched to a gene. The CDR3 is made up of 13 amino acids. CDR3: CASSYQGGDEQYF. CDR3 DNA sequence: TGTGCCAGCAGTTACCAGGGAGGGGACGAGCAGTACTTC.

V is TRBV24-1 and J is TRBJ1-6, with D tentatively TRBD1 (5 bases). Trimming cost V 4 bases and J 8 bases, with 11 bases left between them. The CDR3 is 14 amino acids. Germline V gives CDR1 KGHDR, CDR2 SFDVKD. CDR3: CATSEGHRDSPLHF. CDR3 DNA sequence: TGTGCCACCAGTGAGGGGCACCGAGATTCACCCCTCCACTTT.

The chain links TRBV19 to TRBJ1-5; D unclear. CDR3 length: 14 residues. The germline V and J ends were trimmed by 5 bases and 6 bases, with 14 bases remaining between them. CDR1 is LNHDA and CDR2 is SQIVND in the germline V gene (reference sequence). CDR3 nucleotides: TGTGCCAGTAGTCGTAGGGCGGGCGGTCAGCCCCAGCATTTT. Its protein product is CASSRRAGGQPQHF.

This chain links TRBV11-2 with TRBJ1-3; D might be TRBD1 (6 bases). Looked up from germline, CDR1 is SGHAT and CDR2 is FQNNGV. Trimming left V 0 bases short and J 0 bases short, with 21 bases between. CDR3 length equals 20 residues. The CDR3 DNA sequence: TGTGCCAGCAGCTTAGATCGCGGAGACAGGCTGCTGAGCTCTGGAAACACCATATATTTT. Translated, it gives CASSLDRGDRLLSSGNTIYF. The full variable domain, with the rest looked up from reference TRBV11-2 and TRBJ1-3, is EAGVAQSPRYKIIEKRQSVAFWCNPISGHATLYWYQQILGQGPKLLIQFQNNGVVDDSQLPKDRFSAERLKGVDSTLKIQPAKLEDSAVYLCASSLDRGDRLLSSGNTIYFGEGSWLTVV.

The chain uses TRBV5-4 and TRBJ2-7, with D unresolved. CDR1 is SGHNT, CDR2 YYREEE, per germline (reference sequence). The CDR3 sequence is 12 residues long. The germline V and J ends were trimmed by 4 bases and 3 bases, with 8 bases remaining between them. The CDR3 is CASSLGLYEQYF. For the CDR3, the DNA is TGTGCCAGCAGCCTCGGGCTCTACGAGCAGTACTTC.

This clone has only one observation. CDR3 loop: CASSPGNGYTF. The CDR3 DNA reads TGTGCCAGCTCACCAGGGAATGGCTACACCTTC. The chain has TRBV18 and TRBJ1-2; D is unresolved. V was shortened by 2 bases and J by 6 bases, with 4 bases between the two germline ends. Germline CDR1 reads KGHSH; CDR2 reads LQKENI. This CDR3 spans 11 amino acids.